The sequence of this T cell receptor beta chain was determined in a study of shared clonotypes between healthy human individuals. Sequenced by immunoSEQ multiplex PCR; TCRdb stores in-frame clones only, minus some. The sample records some 790,000 clones, around 77% being singletons. Trimming took off 1 base at V and 1 base at J, with 11 bases between the two ends. CDR1 and CDR2 from the germline V gene are SGHAT and FQNNGV. The CDR3 totals 15 residues. Sample: memory CD4+ T cells sorted from blood. Subset described: CD45RA-negative fraction. The chain carries TRBV11-2 and TRBJ2-7, with D possibly being TRBD2 (6 bases). The TCR originated in a woman aged 25 to 39 in good health. The CDR3 here is CASSLVGLASYEQYF. DNA for the CDR3: TGTGCCAGCAGCTTAGTGGGTCTAGCGTCCTACGAGCAGTACTTC.